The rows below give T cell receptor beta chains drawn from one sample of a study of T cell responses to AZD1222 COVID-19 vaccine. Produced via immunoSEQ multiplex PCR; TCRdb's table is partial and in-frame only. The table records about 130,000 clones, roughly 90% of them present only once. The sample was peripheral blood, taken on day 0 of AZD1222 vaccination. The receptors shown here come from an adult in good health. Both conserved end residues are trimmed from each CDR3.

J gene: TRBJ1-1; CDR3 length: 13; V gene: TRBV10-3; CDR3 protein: AIRGRTGIGTEAF
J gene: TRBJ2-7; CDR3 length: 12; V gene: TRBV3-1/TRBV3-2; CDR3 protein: ASSQVQGSYEQY
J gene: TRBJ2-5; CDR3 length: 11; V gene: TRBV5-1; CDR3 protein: ASSSNRGETQY
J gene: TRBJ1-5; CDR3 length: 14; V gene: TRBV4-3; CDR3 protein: ASSQGGGQGDQPQH
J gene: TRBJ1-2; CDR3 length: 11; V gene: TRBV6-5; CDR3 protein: ASSYGAGLGYT
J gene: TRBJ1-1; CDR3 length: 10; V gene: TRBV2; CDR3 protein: ATRREDTEAF
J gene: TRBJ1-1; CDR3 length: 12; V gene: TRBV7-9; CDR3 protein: ASSNGVGGTEAF
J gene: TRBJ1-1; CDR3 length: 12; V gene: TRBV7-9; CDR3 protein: ASSLAGAATEAF
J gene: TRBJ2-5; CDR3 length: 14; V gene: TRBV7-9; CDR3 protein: ASSLVVGQGGKTQY
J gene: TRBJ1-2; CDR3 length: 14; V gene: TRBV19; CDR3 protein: ASSTIGQRTFEGYT
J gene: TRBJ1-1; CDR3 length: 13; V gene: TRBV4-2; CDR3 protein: ASSQGTKPNTEAF
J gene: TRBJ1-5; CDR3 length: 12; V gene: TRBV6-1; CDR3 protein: ASSEAGSNQPQH
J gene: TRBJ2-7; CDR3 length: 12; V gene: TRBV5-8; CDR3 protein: ASSTKLIGDEQY
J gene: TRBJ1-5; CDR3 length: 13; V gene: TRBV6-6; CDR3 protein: ASSYVHNSNQPQH
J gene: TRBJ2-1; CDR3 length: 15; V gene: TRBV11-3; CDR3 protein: ASSLGRPTNSYNEHF
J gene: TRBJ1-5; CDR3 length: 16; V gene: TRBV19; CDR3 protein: ASSIFRDRGRRDQPQH
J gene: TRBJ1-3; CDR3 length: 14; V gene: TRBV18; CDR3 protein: ASSYNRGHSGNTIY
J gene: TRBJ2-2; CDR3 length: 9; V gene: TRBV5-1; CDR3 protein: ASIGGGELF
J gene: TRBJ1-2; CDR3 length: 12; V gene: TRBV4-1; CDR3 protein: ASSQEGGRHGYT
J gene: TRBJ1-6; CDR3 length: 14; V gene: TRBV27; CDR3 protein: ASSLRGQEVGSPLH